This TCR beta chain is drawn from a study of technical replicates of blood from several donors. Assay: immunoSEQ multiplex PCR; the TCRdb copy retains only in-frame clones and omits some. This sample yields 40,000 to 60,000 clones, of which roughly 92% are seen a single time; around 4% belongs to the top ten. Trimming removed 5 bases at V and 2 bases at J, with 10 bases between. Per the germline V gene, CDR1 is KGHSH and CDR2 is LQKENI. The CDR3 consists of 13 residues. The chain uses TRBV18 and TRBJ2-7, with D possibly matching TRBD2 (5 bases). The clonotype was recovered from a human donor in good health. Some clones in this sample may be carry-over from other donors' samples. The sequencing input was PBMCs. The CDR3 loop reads CASSDSGTYEQYF. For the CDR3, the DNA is TGTGCCAGCTCAGATTCCGGGACCTACGAGCAGTACTTC.